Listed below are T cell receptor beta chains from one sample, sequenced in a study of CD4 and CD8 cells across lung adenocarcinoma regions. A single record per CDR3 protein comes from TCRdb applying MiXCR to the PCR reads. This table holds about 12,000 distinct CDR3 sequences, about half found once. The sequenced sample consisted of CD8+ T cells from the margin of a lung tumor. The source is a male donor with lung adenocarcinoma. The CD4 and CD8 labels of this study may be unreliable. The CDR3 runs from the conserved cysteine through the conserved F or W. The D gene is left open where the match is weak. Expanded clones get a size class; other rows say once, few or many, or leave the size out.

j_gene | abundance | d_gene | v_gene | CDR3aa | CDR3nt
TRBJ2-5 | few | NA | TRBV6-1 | CASLDRGGEQETQYF | TGTGCCAGTTTGGACCGGGGCGGAGAACAAGAGACCCAGTACTTC
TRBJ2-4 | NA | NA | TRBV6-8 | CGGRAVWATDTQYF | TGCGGCGGCAGGGCGGTGTGGGCCACAGACACGCAGTACTTC
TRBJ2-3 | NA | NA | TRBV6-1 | CASRLGLEGASSNEQFF | TGTGCCAGCAGACTAGGGCTCGAGGGAGCGAGTTCAAATGAGCAGTTTTTC
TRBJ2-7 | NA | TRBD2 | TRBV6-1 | CASSEGRGAKDTQYF | TGTGCCAGCAGTGAGGGGCGGGGGGCCAAAGATACGCAGTACTTC
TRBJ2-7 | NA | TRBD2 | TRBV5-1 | CASSLYGTRVNEQYF | TGCGCCAGCAGCTTGTATGGGACTAGAGTCAATGAGCAGTACTTC
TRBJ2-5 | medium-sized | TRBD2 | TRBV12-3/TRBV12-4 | CASSLAPSGQETQYF | TGTGCCAGCAGTTTGGCCCCTAGCGGGCAAGAGACCCAGTACTTC
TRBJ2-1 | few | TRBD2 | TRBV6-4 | CASSEGSGGYNEQFF | TGTGCCAGCAGTGAAGGGAGCGGGGGATACAATGAGCAGTTCTTC
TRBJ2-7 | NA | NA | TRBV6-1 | CASSGSDSSYEQYF | TGTGCCAGCAGTGGGTCGGACAGTTCCTACGAGCAGTACTTC
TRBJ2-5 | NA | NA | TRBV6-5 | CASSSGTCGETQYF | TGTGCCAGCAGTTCCGGGACATGCGGGGAGACCCAGTACTTT
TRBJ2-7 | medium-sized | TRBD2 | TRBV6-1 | CASSGLAGVHEQYF | TGTGCCAGCAGTGGGCTAGCGGGAGTACATGAGCAGTACTTC
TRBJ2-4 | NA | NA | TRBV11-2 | CASSLESGLRAKNTQYF | TGTGCCAGCAGCTTAGAGTCTGGGCTTAGAGCCAAAAACACTCAGTATTTC
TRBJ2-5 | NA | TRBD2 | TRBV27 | CASGGRGAGGKDTQYF | TGTGCCAGCGGGGGACGAGGGGCGGGAGGCAAAGATACCCAGTACTTC
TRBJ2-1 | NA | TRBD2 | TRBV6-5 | CAPRDYEQFF | TGTGCCCCCAGGGACTACGAGCAGTTCTTC
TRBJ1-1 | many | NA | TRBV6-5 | CASSYDPNTEAFF | TGTGCCAGCAGTTACGACCCGAACACTGAAGCTTTCTTT
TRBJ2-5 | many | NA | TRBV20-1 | CSAPGTEPSQGETQYF | TGCAGTGCTCCAGGGACGGAACCCTCCCAGGGAGAGACCCAGTACTTC
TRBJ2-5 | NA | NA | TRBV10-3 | CGAGYWGRVKETQYF | TGTGGCGCCGGGTACTGGGGCCGGGTCAAAGAGACCCAGTACTTC
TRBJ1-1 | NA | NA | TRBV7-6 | CASSLSGQINTEAFF | TGTGCCAGCAGCTTATCTGGACAGATTAACACTGAAGCTTTCTTT
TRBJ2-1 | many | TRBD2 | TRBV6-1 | CASFRGLAGDYEQFF | TGTGCCAGCTTCAGGGGACTAGCGGGAGACTACGAGCAGTTCTTC
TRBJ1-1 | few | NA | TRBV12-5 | CASGLFPGPSYAFF | TGTGCTAGTGGTTTGTTTCCTGGACCGTCGTATGCTTTCTTT
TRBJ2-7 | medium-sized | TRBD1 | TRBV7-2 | CASSLAKTGFEQYF | TGTGCCAGCAGCTTAGCGAAGACAGGGTTTGAGCAGTACTTC
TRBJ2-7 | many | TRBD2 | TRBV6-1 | CASSEPGGLAGGKPPEQYF | TGTGCCAGCAGTGAGCCTGGGGGACTAGCGGGAGGAAAACCCCCCGAGCAGTACTTC
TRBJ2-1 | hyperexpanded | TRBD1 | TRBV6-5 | CASGGTGPWNEQFF | TGTGCCAGCGGGGGGACAGGGCCATGGAATGAGCAGTTCTTC
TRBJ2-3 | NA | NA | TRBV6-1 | CASSLARGQCATDTQYF | TGTGCCAGCTCCCTTGCCCGGGGGCAGTGCGCCACAGACACGCAGTACTTT
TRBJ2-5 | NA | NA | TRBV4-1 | CASSQDLLVANKAQYF | TGCGCCAGCAGCCAAGATTTATTGGTGGCCAATAAGGCGCAGTACTTC
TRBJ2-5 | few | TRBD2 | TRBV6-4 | CASSEGSGGYNEQYF | TGTGCCAGCAGTGAAGGGAGCGGGGGATACAATGAGCAGTACTTC
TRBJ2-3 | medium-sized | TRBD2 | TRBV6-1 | CASRRTSGNTDTQYF | TGTGCCAGCAGGAGGACTAGCGGAAACACAGATACGCAGTATTTT
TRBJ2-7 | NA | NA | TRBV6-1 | CASTGIGVGSGANVQYF | TGTGCCAGCACCGGGATAGGGGTTGGTTCTGGGGCCAACGTGCAGTACTTC
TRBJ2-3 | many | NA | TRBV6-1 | CASSEGQDFSTDTQYF | TGTGCCAGCAGTGAAGGCCAAGACTTTAGCACAGATACGCAGTATTTT
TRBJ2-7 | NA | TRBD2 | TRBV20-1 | CSARPSGGQTTDTQYF | TGCAGTGCGCGCCCCTCGGGGGGGCAAACCACAGACACGCAGTACTTC
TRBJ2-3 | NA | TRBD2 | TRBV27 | CASSAGLAGGGTETQYF | TGTGCCAGCAGTGCGGGACTAGCGGGAGGGGGCACAGAGACGCAGTATTTT
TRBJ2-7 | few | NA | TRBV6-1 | CASSPPGRDYEQYF | TGTGCCAGCAGCCCCCCCGGTAGGGACTACGAGCAGTACTTC
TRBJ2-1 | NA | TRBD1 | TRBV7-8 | CASQAGGRRNEQFF | TGTGCCAGCCAAGCAGGGGGCAGGAGGAATGAGCAGTTCTTC